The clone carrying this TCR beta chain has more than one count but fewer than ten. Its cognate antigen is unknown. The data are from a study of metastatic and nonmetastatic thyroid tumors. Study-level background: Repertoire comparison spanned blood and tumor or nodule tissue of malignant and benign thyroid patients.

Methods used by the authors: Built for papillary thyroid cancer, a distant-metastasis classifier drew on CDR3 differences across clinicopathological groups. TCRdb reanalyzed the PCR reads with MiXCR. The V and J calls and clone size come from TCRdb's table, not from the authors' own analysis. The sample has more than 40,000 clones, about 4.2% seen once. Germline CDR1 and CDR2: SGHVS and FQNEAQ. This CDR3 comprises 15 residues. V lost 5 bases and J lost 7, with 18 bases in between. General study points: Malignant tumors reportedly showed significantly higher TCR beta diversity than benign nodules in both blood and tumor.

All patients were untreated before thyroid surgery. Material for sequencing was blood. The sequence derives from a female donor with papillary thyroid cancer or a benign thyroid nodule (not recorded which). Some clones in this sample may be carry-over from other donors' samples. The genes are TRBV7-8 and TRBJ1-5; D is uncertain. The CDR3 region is CASSGESGVGQPQHF. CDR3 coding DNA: TGTGCCAGCAGCGGAGAGTCGGGCGTGGGACAGCCCCAGCATTTT. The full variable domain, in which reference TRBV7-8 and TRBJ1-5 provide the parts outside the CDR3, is GAGVSQSPRYKVAKRGQDVALRCDPISGHVSLFWYQQALGQGPEFLTYFQNEAQLDKSGLPSDRFFAERPEGSVSTLKIQRTQQEDSAVYLCASSGESGVGQPQHFGDGTRLSIL.